This TCR beta chain is drawn from a study of blood T cell repertoires in COVID-19. Study context: Sample material is recorded as cDNA or gDNA derived from T cells, B-cell-depleted T cells, or PBMCs.

In the source study's methods: Nucleated cell number was recorded as an estimate derived from reference gene primer amplification. Assay: immunoSEQ multiplex PCR; the TCRdb copy retains only in-frame clones and omits some. V and J calls and clone size come straight from that table; D and trimming were deduced from the DNA. The sample includes a few hundred thousand clones, roughly 85% of them seen just once. This CDR3 has 18 amino acids. The ends were cut back, 1 base at V and 2 bases at J, with 18 bases in the middle. Looked up from germline, CDR1 is SGHRS and CDR2 is YFSETQ. The TCR originated in a woman between 18 and 29 years old with acute or convalescent COVID-19. Sequencing used peripheral blood. This chain connects TRBV5-1 to TRBJ2-2, with D possibly TRBD1 on 6 matching bases. As DNA, the CDR3 is TGCGCCAGCAGCTTGAGGGGCCCGGGACACGAAAACACCGGGGAGCTGTTTTTT. This codes for CASSLRGPGHENTGELFF.